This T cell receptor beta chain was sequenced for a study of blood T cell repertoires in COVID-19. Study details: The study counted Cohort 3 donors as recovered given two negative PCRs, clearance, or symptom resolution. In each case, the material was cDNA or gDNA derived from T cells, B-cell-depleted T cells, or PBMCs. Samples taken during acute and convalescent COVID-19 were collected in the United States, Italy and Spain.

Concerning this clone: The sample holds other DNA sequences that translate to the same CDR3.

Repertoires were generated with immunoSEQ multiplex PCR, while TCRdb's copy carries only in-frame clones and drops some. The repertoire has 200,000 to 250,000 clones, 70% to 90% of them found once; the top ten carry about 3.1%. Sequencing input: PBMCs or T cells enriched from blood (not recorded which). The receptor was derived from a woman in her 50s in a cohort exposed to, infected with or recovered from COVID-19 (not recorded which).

CDR3 DNA sequence: TGCGCCAGCAGCCCAGGGACTAGCCTAGGGGAGACCCAGTACTTC. Its translation: CASSPGTSLGETQYF. The J gene is TRBJ2-5, the V gene TRBV5-1, with 9 bases matching TRBD2. Germline lookup yields CDR1 SGHRS and CDR2 YFSETQ. The CDR3 runs to 15 residues. Unmatched junction bases numbered 9, after V lost 4 bases and J lost 5 bases. The full variable domain, with the rest looked up from reference TRBV5-1 and TRBJ2-5, is KAGVTQTPRYLIKTRGQQVTLSCSPISGHRSVSWYQQTPGQGLQFLFEYFSETQRNKGNFPGRFSGRQFSNSRSEMNVSTLELGDSALYLCASSPGTSLGETQYFGPGTRLLVL.